The 17 T cell receptor beta chains listed next were all sequenced from one sample in a study of control samples from healthy donors and cancer patients. TCRdb's copy holds only in-frame clones and misses some; the assay was immunoSEQ multiplex PCR. The repertoire holds about 50,000 clones, approximately 94% seen once, with roughly 4% in the top ten. The specimen was blood. The receptors stem from a man aged 25-40 years in good health.

This chain's CDR3 is CASSLPLGLNTEAFF. CDR3 DNA sequence: TGCGCCAGCAGCCTGCCGCTGGGCCTGAACACTGAAGCTTTCTTT. V is TRBV4-1 and J is TRBJ1-1; no reliable D call. The ends were cut back, 4 bases at V and 0 bases at J, with 12 bases in the middle. This CDR3 contains 15 residues. In germline, CDR1 is MGHRA, CDR2 YSYEKL.

As DNA, the CDR3 is TGTGCCAGCCCTGGGGGGGCGAGCTCTGGGGCCAACGTCCTGACTTTC. This gives the protein CASPGGASSGANVLTF. The chain couples TRBV27 to TRBJ2-6, with a weak D call TRBD2 (7 bases). Germline V gene lookup returns CDR1 MNHEY and CDR2 SMNVEV (reference sequence). The CDR3 runs 16 residues. V gave up 8 bases and J gave up 0 bases, with 14 bases separating them.

The chain links TRBV30 to TRBJ2-7, with D tentatively TRBD2 (5 bases). Trimming removed 1 base from V and 0 bases from J, with 16 bases in between. This CDR3 region has 16 residues. CDR1 and CDR2 (germline): GTSNPN, SVGIG (reference sequence). The CDR3 here is CAWSGVGRGFSYEQYF. The DNA of the CDR3 is TGTGCCTGGAGTGGAGTGGGTCGGGGTTTCTCCTACGAGCAGTACTTC.

V and J are TRBV4-1 and TRBJ1-1; D perhaps matches TRBD1 (6 bases). CDR1 is MGHRA, CDR2 YSYEKL, per germline. The V end lost 4 bases, the J end lost 5 bases, and 17 bases lay between the germline ends. This CDR3 spans 15 amino acids. For the CDR3, the DNA is TGCGCCAGCAGCCCCAGGCAACAGGGAAAAACTGAAGCTTTCTTT. Translation: CASSPRQQGKTEAFF.

The J gene is TRBJ1-5, the V gene TRBV28, with no clear D. V gave up 2 bases and J gave up 9 bases, with 5 bases separating them. The germline V gene has CDR1 MDHEN and CDR2 SYDVKM. There are 11 residues in the CDR3. Written as DNA, the CDR3 is TGTGCCAGCAGTTTAGGGCCGCCCCAGCATTTT. Translating it yields CASSLGPPQHF.

The rearrangement joins TRBV7-9 to TRBJ2-3; no firm D call. Trimming shortened V by 5 bases and J by 6 bases, and 9 bases separated the two germline ends. Per germline, CDR1 SEHNR and CDR2 FQNEAQ (reference sequence). The CDR3 runs 12 residues. The CDR3 loop reads CASSLTRDTQYF. In nucleotides, the CDR3 is TGTGCCAGCAGCCTCACAAGGGATACGCAGTATTTT.

The rearrangement links TRBV7-2 to TRBJ1-1; 10 bases are a match to TRBD1. There are 14 residues in the CDR3. The J segment lost 12 bases and the V segment lost 5 bases, leaving 12 bases of the junction unmatched. Germline V gives CDR1 SGHTA, CDR2 FQGNSA. The CDR3 protein is CASSLNAGQGTTFF. CDR3 DNA: TGTGCCAGCAGCCTAAACGCGGGACAGGGGACAACTTTCTTT.

The chain employs TRBV6-1 and TRBJ2-3, with D unresolved. CDR1 and CDR2 from the germline V gene are MNHNS and SASEGT. Between the trimmed V and J ends, which lost 0 bases and 4 bases, there was a span of 11 bases. The CDR3 is made up of 15 amino acids. CDR3 amino acids: CASSEASRPADTQYF. As DNA, the CDR3 is TGTGCCAGCAGTGAAGCGTCCCGGCCGGCAGATACGCAGTATTTT.

The chain employs TRBV5-1 and TRBJ1-5; TRBD1 is a possible D gene (6 bases). There are 14 residues in the CDR3. V was cut by 4 bases and J by 4 bases, with 12 bases left in between. The germline CDR1 and CDR2 sequences are SGHRS and YFSETQ. The CDR3 sequence is CASSTGQTNQPQHF. In DNA form, the CDR3 reads TGCGCCAGCAGCACCGGACAGACGAATCAGCCCCAGCATTTT.

The genes are TRBV5-1 and TRBJ2-3; 7 positions match TRBD2. This CDR3 comprises 13 residues. Per the germline V gene, CDR1 is SGHRS and CDR2 is YFSETQ. V shed 8 bases and J 4 bases; nucleotides not matched to a gene: 7. The CDR3 coding sequence is TGCGCCAGAAGACTACGGGGGGCAGATACGCAGTATTTT. Translation gives CARRLRGADTQYF.

The J gene is TRBJ2-1, the V gene TRBV25-1; 13 nucleotides match TRBD2. The CDR3 contains 18 residues. With V trimmed by 2 bases and J by 7 bases, 11 bases remained unmatched. Germline V gives CDR1 MGHDK, CDR2 SYGVNS. CDR3 DNA: TGTGCCAGCAGTGAACGCCTCATGACTAGCGGGAGGAGGAATGAGCAGTTCTTC. As protein: CASSERLMTSGRRNEQFF.

CDR3 DNA sequence: TGTGCCAGCACCACGGGAGACAGGGGGCATCGGGAAAAACTGTTTTTT. It codes for CASTTGDRGHREKLFF. V and J are TRBV7-9 and TRBJ1-4, with 10 bases matching TRBD1. In germline, CDR1 is SEHNR, CDR2 FQNEAQ (reference sequence). V was pared by 7 bases and J by 8 bases, with 13 bases of the junction left unmatched. This CDR3 has 16 amino acids. The full variable domain, with the rest looked up from reference TRBV7-9 and TRBJ1-4, is DTGVSQNPRHKITKRGQNVTFRCDPISEHNRLYWYRQTLGQGPEFLTYFQNEAQLEKSRLLSDRFSAERPKGSFSTLEIQRTEQGDSAMYLCASTTGDRGHREKLFFGSGTQLSVL.

J is TRBJ1-1 and V is TRBV3-1 (or the pseudogene TRBV3-2), with D tentatively TRBD1 (5 bases). Trimming stripped 4 bases from V and 1 base from J, with 10 bases between. This CDR3 spans 14 amino acids. Germline V gene data show CDR1 as LGHDT and CDR2 as YNNKEL (reference sequence). CDR3 sequence: CASSRNTGNTEAFF. Here the CDR3 DNA reads TGTGCCAGCAGCCGCAATACAGGGAACACTGAAGCTTTCTTT.

The chain uses TRBV9 and TRBJ2-7; D not resolved. Germline V gives CDR1 SGDLS, CDR2 YYNGEE. Trimming pared 0 bases from V and 6 bases from J, leaving 13 bases between. This CDR3 is 14 amino acids long. The CDR3, as DNA: TGTGCCAGCAGCGTAGAGAGACACACCGCCGAGCAGTACTTC. Its protein is CASSVERHTAEQYF.

V usage is TRBV6-5 and J usage is TRBJ1-1; D might be TRBD1 (5 bases). Trimming cost V 4 bases and J 5 bases, with 11 bases left between them. The CDR3 has 13 amino acids. Germline V lookup: CDR1 MNHEY, CDR2 SVGAGI. The CDR3 sequence: CASSFQGDTEAFF. The CDR3, as DNA: TGTGCCAGCAGTTTTCAGGGAGATACTGAAGCTTTCTTT.

The chain joins TRBV19 to TRBJ1-1, with D tentatively TRBD1 (6 bases). Trimming pared 10 bases from V and 0 bases from J, leaving 30 bases between. CDR1 and CDR2 (germline): LNHDA, SQIVND (reference sequence). The length of the CDR3 is 19 residues. CDR3 sequence: CATSSERTGRIGMNTEAFF. CDR3 DNA sequence: TGTGCCACCTCATCGGAACGTACAGGGCGTATAGGAATGAACACTGAAGCTTTCTTT.

The V gene is TRBV6-5, the J gene TRBJ1-1; the D is unclear. The CDR3 is 15 residues long. CDR1 MNHEY and CDR2 SVGAGI come from the germline V gene. Deletions cut 2 bases from V and 0 bases from J, with 10 bases between. CDR3 nucleotides: TGTGCCAGCAGTTACGGAGGGCCGGTGAACACTGAAGCTTTCTTT. This sequence encodes CASSYGGPVNTEAFF.